The source of this T cell receptor beta chain is a study of shared clonotypes between healthy human individuals. From germline, CDR1 is MDHEN and CDR2 SYDVKM. The CDR3 totals 13 residues. V was clipped by 6 bases and J by 0 bases, with 6 bases between them. Each subset's genomic DNA was shared equally among a number of immunoSEQ plates. This table comes from immunoSEQ multiplex PCR, and its TCRdb copy is limited to in-frame clones, with some not included. The top ten clones hold 0.14% of a sample with approximately 2.5 million clones, over 85% of them seen once. Sample: naive CD4+ T cells sorted from blood. Subset defined: CD45RA+ positively selected. The gene calls are TRBV28 and TRBJ1-3; D remains ambiguous. The receptor comes from a man younger than 35 in good health. The CDR3 spells CASSLYSGNTIYF. As DNA, the CDR3 is TGTGCCAGCAGCCTCTACTCTGGAAACACCATATATTTT.